Presented here are 16 T cell receptor beta chains from one specimen sequenced in a study of blood T cell repertoires in COVID-19. Assay used: immunoSEQ multiplex PCR; TCRdb lists only in-frame clones, some missing. The sample records 180,000 or so clones, over 70% being singletons. Material: PBMCs or T cells enriched from blood (not recorded which). These receptors originate from a man aged 55 to 69 who had been exposed to COVID-19.

V gene TRBV4-1 combines with J gene TRBJ2-7; tentative D call: TRBD2 (6 bases). Trimming removed 1 base from V and 2 bases from J, with 9 bases in between. The CDR3 consists of 14 residues. Germline V gene lookup returns CDR1 MGHRA and CDR2 YSYEKL. The CDR3 DNA sequence: TGCGCCAGCAGCCAAGGGGACTTTACCTACGAGCAGTACTTC. Translating it yields CASSQGDFTYEQYF.

V is TRBV6-5 and J is TRBJ1-2; D perhaps matches TRBD1 (5 bases). The V gene lost 6 bases and the J gene lost 7 bases, with 12 bases spanning the gap. The CDR3 is 12 residues long. Germline V gene sequence: CDR1 MNHEY, CDR2 SVGAGI. The DNA of the CDR3 is TGTGCCAGCAGACAGGTCCCACTTGGCTACACCTTC. It is translated as CASRQVPLGYTF.

The rearrangement links TRBV5-1 to TRBJ2-7; TRBD1 matches at 7 bases. The germline gives CDR1 SGHRS, CDR2 YFSETQ. CDR3 length: 15 amino acids. Unmatched junction bases numbered 9, after V lost 0 bases and J lost 6 bases. CDR3 sequence reads: CASSLGPGGSIEQYF. CDR3 coding DNA: TGCGCCAGCAGCTTGGGGCCAGGGGGTTCTATCGAGCAGTACTTC.

This rearrangement joins TRBV7-2 to TRBJ1-2, with TRBD1 as a possible D gene (6 bases). V was cut by 5 bases and J by 4 bases, with 14 bases left in between. Germline assignment: CDR1 SGHTA and CDR2 FQGNSA. CDR3 length equals 14 residues. In nucleotides, the CDR3 is TGTGCCAGCAGCCCAGGGGTAGGAAGCTATGGCTACACCTTC. It specifies CASSPGVGSYGYTF. The entire variable domain, with the rest obtained from reference TRBV7-2 and TRBJ1-2, is as follows: GAGVSQSPSNKVTEKGKDVELRCDPISGHTALYWYRQSLGQGLEFLIYFQGNSAPDKSGLPSDRFSAERTGGSVSTLTIQRTQQEDSAVYLCASSPGVGSYGYTFGSGTRLTVV.

V is TRBV15 and J is TRBJ2-1; possibly TRBD1 for D (6 bases). CDR1 and CDR2 (germline): LNHNV, YYDKDF (reference sequence). V shed 1 base and J shed 5 bases, with 12 bases lying between them. The CDR3 consists of 15 residues. CDR3 residues: CATSRAGTPNNEQFF. In nucleotides, the CDR3 is TGTGCCACCAGCAGAGCGGGGACACCAAACAATGAGCAGTTCTTC. Complete variable domain (other parts from reference TRBV15 and TRBJ2-1): DAMVIQNPRYQVTQFGKPVTLSCSQTLNHNVMYWYQQKSSQAPKLLFHYYDKDFNNEADTPDNFQSRRPNTSFCFLDIRSPGLGDTAMYLCATSRAGTPNNEQFFGPGTRLTVL.

The V gene is TRBV5-1, the J gene TRBJ2-1; the match to TRBD1 covers 7 bases. Trimming removed 5 bases from V and 12 bases from J; junction bases left unmatched: 11. Germline-derived CDR1 and CDR2 are SGHRS and YFSETQ. The CDR3 consists of 13 residues. In DNA, the CDR3 is TGCGCCAGCAGTCCCACAGGGGCGAGGTGGCAGTTCTTC. Residues: CASSPTGARWQFF.

This chain connects TRBV5-1 to TRBJ2-2, with TRBD1 matching over 7 bases. This CDR3 is 15 amino acids long. Unmatched junction bases numbered 3, after V lost 0 bases and J lost 4 bases. Germline V lookup: CDR1 SGHRS, CDR2 YFSETQ. The chain's CDR3 is CASSLDRGFTGELFF. CDR3 bases: TGCGCCAGCAGCTTGGACAGGGGATTCACCGGGGAGCTGTTTTTT.

The chain has TRBV5-4 and TRBJ2-7; weak D call: TRBD2 (6 bases). The germline V and J ends were trimmed by 3 bases and 7 bases, with 8 bases remaining between them. Germline CDR1 reads SGHNT; CDR2 reads YYREEE (reference sequence). CDR3 length: 11 amino acids. This chain's CDR3 is CASSSGLEQYF. CDR3 DNA sequence: TGTGCCAGCAGCTCGGGACTTGAGCAGTACTTC.

The rearrangement joins TRBV6-5 to TRBJ1-1; 7 bases line up with TRBD1. Germline CDR1 MNHEY, CDR2 SVGAGI. This CDR3 region has 15 residues. After removal of 6 bases from V and 2 bases from J, the junction contained 9 bases not matched to a gene. As DNA, the CDR3 is TGTGCCAGCAGAGATCTGGGACAGAGCAACACTGAAGCTTTCTTT. It codes for CASRDLGQSNTEAFF.

The rearrangement joins TRBV10-1 to TRBJ2-3; 8 positions match TRBD2. The V and J ends lost 2 bases and 4 bases, in that order; junction bases with no gene match: 11. This CDR3 comprises 17 residues. The germline V gene has CDR1 WNHNN and CDR2 SYGVQD (reference sequence). CDR3 sequence reads: CASSEMPPREGPDTQYF. The CDR3 nucleotides are TGCGCCAGCAGTGAGATGCCCCCCCGGGAGGGCCCAGATACGCAGTATTTT.

The chain joins TRBV21-1 to TRBJ1-5. TRBV21-1 represents a pseudogene. The CDR3 sequence is 12 residues long. CDR3 protein: CATSLSNQPQHF. For the CDR3, the DNA is TGTGCCACGTCCCTAAGCAATCAGCCCCAGCATTTT.

DNA of the CDR3: TGTGCCAGCAGTGAACAGGTCAGGGCGGGGGAAAAACTGTTTTTT. Residues: CASSEQVRAGEKLFF. J is TRBJ1-4 and V is TRBV2; maybe TRBD1 (5 bases). Per the germline V gene, CDR1 is SNHLY and CDR2 is FYNNEI. The CDR3 is 15 amino acids. The V end lost 2 bases, the J end lost 8 bases, and 15 bases lay between the germline ends.

The genes are TRBV7-9 and TRBJ2-3, with a possible D match to TRBD2 (6 bases). Deletions cut 1 base from V and 2 bases from J, with 10 bases between. Germline assignment: CDR1 SEHNR and CDR2 FQNEAQ (reference sequence). CDR3 length: 15 amino acids. The CDR3 protein is CASSLGLAVTDTQYF. The DNA for the CDR3 is TGTGCCAGCAGCTTAGGGTTAGCGGTCACAGATACGCAGTATTTT.

Only a few counts were recorded for this clone. Mismatch with germline at one junction end may stem from a read error. The V call is TRBV5-1, the J call TRBJ2-7; 9 positions match TRBD1. From germline, CDR1 is SGHRS and CDR2 YFSETQ. The CDR3 has 14 residues. The CDR3 nucleotides read TGCGCCAGCACCTTGACAGGGGGTAAGAACGAGCAGTACTTC. This codes for CASTLTGGKNEQYF.

This chain uses TRBV6-5 with TRBJ2-1, with a possible D match to TRBD2 (5 bases). The length of the CDR3 is 13 residues. The germline gives CDR1 MNHEY, CDR2 SVGAGI. The ends were cut back, 5 bases at V and 8 bases at J, with 13 bases in the middle. CDR3 nucleotide sequence: TGTGCCAGCAGTCAGCGGCTTGGGGATGAGCAGTTCTTC. This encodes CASSQRLGDEQFF.

V and J are TRBV3-1 (or the pseudogene TRBV3-2) and TRBJ2-3; 16 positions agree with TRBD2. The CDR3 is 22 amino acids. The junction had 19 bases not matched to a gene; V was cut back by 2 bases and J by 5 bases. The germline V gene has CDR1 LGHDT and CDR2 YNNKEL (reference sequence). The CDR3 spells CASSQSPGGTSGRAPSRDTQYF. The DNA of the CDR3 is TGTGCCAGCAGCCAATCCCCAGGGGGGACTAGCGGGAGGGCTCCTAGCCGAGATACGCAGTATTTT.